The next 20 T cell receptor beta chains were all read from a single sample in a study of identical twins. Via MiXCR, TCRdb re-called the 5' RACE reads, giving one row per CDR3 protein. Of 310,000 or so distinct CDR3 sequences listed, under 9% are singletons. This sample was also put to use in a study of yellow fever vaccine responses in identical twins.

The sequenced material came from memory (CD45RO+) T cells sorted from blood. The receptors were sampled from a woman under 30 in good health.

This clonotype was recorded many times. Here the CDR3 DNA reads TGTGCCAGCAGCCCCGGACTAGCGGACTACAATGAGCAGTTCTTC. It specifies CASSPGLADYNEQFF. The chain recombines TRBV6-2 or TRBV6-3 with TRBJ2-1; the match to TRBD2 covers 10 bases. CDR3 size: 15 residues. V lost 6 bases, J lost 3 bases, and 5 bases stayed unmatched. The V gene's germline CDR1 is MNHEY and CDR2 SVGEGT.

This chain uses TRBV2 with TRBJ1-5; TRBD1 aligns across 7 bases. The junction had 15 bases not matched to a gene; V was cut back by 8 bases and J by 11 bases. CDR1 is SNHLY and CDR2 is FYNNEI in the germline V gene. The CDR3 extends over 14 amino acids. CDR3 loop: CASGALEGTEAQHF. The CDR3 nucleotides read TGTGCCAGCGGGGCACTCGAAGGGACAGAGGCCCAGCATTTT.

The V and J genes are TRBV20-1 and TRBJ2-2, with 8 positions matching TRBD2. After removal of 5 bases from V and 2 bases from J, the junction contained 4 bases not matched to a gene. The CDR3 runs 14 residues. Per the germline V gene, CDR1 is DFQATT and CDR2 is SNEGSKA (reference sequence). The CDR3 spells CSAAGLANTGELFF. The DNA of the CDR3 is TGCAGTGCTGCCGGACTAGCTAACACCGGGGAGCTGTTTTTT.

This chain joins TRBV24-1 and TRBJ2-3; D possibly uses TRBD1 or TRBD2 (5 bases each). Per germline, CDR1 KGHDR and CDR2 SFDVKD. The V and J ends lost 5 bases and 6 bases respectively, with 14 bases between them. This CDR3 spans 14 amino acids. CDR3 in amino acids: CATSATGPRDTQYF. Here the CDR3 DNA reads TGTGCCACCAGTGCTACGGGACCGCGCGATACGCAGTATTTT.

J is TRBJ2-7 and V is TRBV20-1; D is possibly TRBD2 (6 bases). Trimming removed 1 base from V and 3 bases from J, with 13 bases in between. Germline V gene sequence: CDR1 DFQATT, CDR2 SNEGSKA (reference sequence). The CDR3 spans 14 residues. DNA for the CDR3: TGCAGTGCTAGAGTCCCTAGCGCGGACTACGAGCAGTACTTC. Protein sequence: CSARVPSADYEQYF.

This clonotype has just a few counts. The chain combines TRBV3-1 with TRBJ1-1; D is unresolved. CDR1 LGHDT and CDR2 YNNKEL come from the germline V gene (reference sequence). CDR3 length: 12 residues. Trimming pared 7 bases from V and 1 base from J, leaving 7 bases between. DNA for the CDR3: TGTGCCAGCAATAGTCCGAACACTGAAGCTTTCTTT. The encoded protein is CASNSPNTEAFF.

The chain employs TRBV18 and TRBJ2-1; TRBD2 agrees at 9 bases. CDR3 length: 16 amino acids. The germline CDR1 and CDR2 sequences are KGHSH and LQKENI. V lost 8 bases and J lost 7; bases outside the gene matches: 15. DNA for the CDR3: TGTGCCAGCAACCCCTCATGGGCTAGCGGGGTTAATGAGCAGTTCTTC. It is translated as CASNPSWASGVNEQFF.

This clonotype was recorded at least ten times. The V and J genes are TRBV7-8 and TRBJ1-4; the match to TRBD1 covers 9 bases. The trim removed 3 bases at V and 8 bases at J, leaving 10 bases unmatched. CDR1 is SGHVS, CDR2 FQNEAQ, per germline. The CDR3 has 16 residues. CDR3 in amino acids: CASSLMGTGTKEKLFF. CDR3 coding DNA: TGTGCCAGCAGCTTGATGGGGACAGGGACGAAGGAAAAACTGTTTTTT.

This clonotype was counted many times. This chain links TRBV5-1 with TRBJ2-5, with D tentatively TRBD2 (5 bases). The CDR3 is made up of 13 amino acids. In germline, CDR1 is SGHRS, CDR2 YFSETQ. The ends were cut back, 2 bases at V and 3 bases at J, with 8 bases in the middle. The CDR3 bases are TGCGCCAGCAGCTTTTCCGGGAAAGAGACCCAGTACTTC. It codes for CASSFSGKETQYF.

Many counts were recorded for this clonotype. The V and J genes are TRBV2 and TRBJ2-5; no firm D call. Germline loops: CDR1 SNHLY, CDR2 FYNNEI. V lost 0 bases, J lost 9 bases, and 29 bases lay in between. There are 19 residues in the CDR3. The CDR3 region has the DNA TGTGCCAGCAGTGAAGCGCTTGGTCGACACTTGGTAACCCTAAGGGCCCAGTACTTC. It translates to CASSEALGRHLVTLRAQYF.

A few counts support this clonotype. The chain recombines TRBV21-1 with TRBJ2-7; TRBD1 was called by the table and not checked on the DNA. TRBV21-1 is a pseudogene segment. CDR3 length: 16 residues. The CDR3 nucleotides read TGTGCCAGCAGCCCCCCGCGGGGGACAGGCTCCTACGAGCAGTACGTC. Amino acid sequence: CASSPPRGTGSYEQYV.

This clonotype was detected only a few times. The chain couples TRBV20-1 to TRBJ1-5; D is undetermined. The germline V gene has CDR1 DFQATT and CDR2 SNEGSKA (reference sequence). Trimming took off 2 bases at V and 1 base at J, with 6 bases between the two ends. This CDR3 spans 13 amino acids. CDR3 sequence reads: CSARPGSNQPQHF. CDR3 DNA sequence: TGCAGTGCTAGACCTGGGAGCAATCAGCCCCAGCATTTT.

This clonotype showed up many times. The rearrangement uses TRBV29-1 and TRBJ2-5; TRBD1 might be the D (5 bases). The germline V and J ends were trimmed by 3 bases and 5 bases, with 13 bases remaining between them. The CDR3 is 13 amino acids. Germline V gives CDR1 SQVTM, CDR2 ANQGSEA. The CDR3 reads CSVEAGSRETQYF. CDR3 sequence (DNA): TGCAGCGTTGAGGCAGGGTCCCGGGAGACCCAGTACTTC.

This clonotype was counted at least ten times. The chain combines TRBV6-2 or TRBV6-3 with TRBJ2-6; a possible D gene is TRBD1 (5 bases). Trimming shortened V by 5 bases and J by 1 base, and 9 bases separated the two germline ends. In germline, CDR1 is MNHEY, CDR2 SVGEGT. The CDR3 runs 15 residues. In nucleotides, the CDR3 is TGTGCCAGCAGTGGAACAGGATCTGGGGCCAACGTCCTGACTTTC. This gives the protein CASSGTGSGANVLTF.

The chain links TRBV4-1 to TRBJ2-7, with D maybe TRBD2 (5 bases). Trimming removed 5 bases at V and 0 bases at J, with 14 bases between. In germline, CDR1 is MGHRA, CDR2 YSYEKL. The CDR3 spans 15 residues. The DNA of the CDR3 is TGCGCCAGCAGCGGCGGAGCGGCAAGCTCCTACGAGCAGTACGTC. Its translation is CASSGGAASSYEQYV.

The chain couples TRBV10-2 to TRBJ2-3; possibly TRBD1 for D (6 bases). V lost 3 bases and J lost 6, with 25 bases in between. The CDR3 length is 18 residues. Germline loops: CDR1 WSHSY, CDR2 SAAADI. This CDR3 reads CASSEHTPGTSGLDTQYF. The DNA for the CDR3 is TGCGCCAGCAGTGAACACACACCCGGGACATCGGGTTTGGATACGCAGTATTTT.

The chain is built from TRBV20-1 and TRBJ2-5; D remains unclear. This CDR3 is built from 13 residues. The germline V gene encodes CDR1 DFQATT and CDR2 SNEGSKA (reference sequence). Trimming took 2 bases from V and 1 from J, leaving 8 bases between them. The CDR3 DNA is TGCAGTGCTAGACCCCCAGCCCAAGAGACCCAGTACTTC. Translated, it gives CSARPPAQETQYF.

This clonotype was seen many times. The chain carries TRBV20-1 and TRBJ2-1, with 9 positions matching TRBD2. Germline V gene lookup returns CDR1 DFQATT and CDR2 SNEGSKA (reference sequence). The CDR3 is made up of 17 amino acids. Germline trimming cut 1 base from V and 1 base from J; bases unmatched to any gene: 8. CDR3 loop: CSARGSWLAGSYNEQFF. The CDR3 region has the DNA TGCAGTGCTAGAGGGTCCTGGCTAGCGGGGTCCTACAATGAGCAGTTCTTC.

This clonotype has more than one count but fewer than ten. One base away lies a much larger clone, so this may be a sequencing read error. The chain joins TRBV2 to TRBJ2-1; a weak D match, TRBD2 (7 bases). CDR1 and CDR2 (germline): SNHLY, FYNNEI. The CDR3 spans 15 residues. DNA of the CDR3: TGTGCCAGCAGTGAATTAGGGGGGGGATACAAGGAGCAGTTCTTC. Translated: CASSELGGGYKEQFF.

The chain couples TRBV28 to TRBJ1-2; 8 positions match TRBD1. V shed 4 bases, J shed 7 bases, and the junction held 8 bases outside the gene matches. The CDR3 length is 14 residues. Germline assignment: CDR1 MDHEN and CDR2 SYDVKM. CDR3 nucleotide sequence: TGTGCCAGCAGTTCCGCGGACAGGGAGTTTGGCTACACCTTC. It encodes CASSSADREFGYTF.